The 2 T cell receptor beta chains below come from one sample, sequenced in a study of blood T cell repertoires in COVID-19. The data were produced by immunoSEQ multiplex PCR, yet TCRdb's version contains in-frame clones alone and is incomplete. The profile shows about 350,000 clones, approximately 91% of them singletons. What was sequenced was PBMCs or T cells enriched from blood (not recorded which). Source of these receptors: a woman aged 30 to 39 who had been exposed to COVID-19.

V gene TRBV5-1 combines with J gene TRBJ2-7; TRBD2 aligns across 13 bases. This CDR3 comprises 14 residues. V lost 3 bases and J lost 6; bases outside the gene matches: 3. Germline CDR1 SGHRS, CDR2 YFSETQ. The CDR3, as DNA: TGCGCCAGCAGCTCCGGACTAGCGGGGGCCGAGCAGTACTTC. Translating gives CASSSGLAGAEQYF.

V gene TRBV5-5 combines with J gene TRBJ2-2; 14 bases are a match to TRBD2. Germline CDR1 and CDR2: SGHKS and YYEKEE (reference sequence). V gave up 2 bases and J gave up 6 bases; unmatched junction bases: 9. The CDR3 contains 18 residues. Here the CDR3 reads CASSFGLAGGPGSGELFF. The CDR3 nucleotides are TGTGCCAGCAGCTTTGGACTAGCGGGAGGCCCAGGGTCCGGGGAGCTGTTTTTT.